This T cell receptor beta chain was identified during a study of cytomegalovirus exposure and HLA in healthy donors. The study's findings and limits: TCR beta V- and J-gene trimming was later associated with a missense DCLRE1C variant.

With respect to this clone: Its matching antigen is unknown.

Primers included in the PCR were 60 Vbeta and 13 Jbeta primers. Using immunoSEQ multiplex PCR, the repertoire was profiled, and TCRdb retains in-frame clones only, with some absent. Of about 140,000 clones listed, approximately 80% are singletons. This CDR3 spans 14 amino acids. Trimming pared 3 bases from V and 8 bases from J, leaving 16 bases between. Germline CDR1 is LNHDA and CDR2 is SQIVND (reference sequence). The specimen was PBMCs. The chain links TRBV19 to TRBJ1-2, with D perhaps TRBD1 (6 bases). The receptor comes from a male donor in good health and CMV-seronegative. The CDR3 spells CASSIPGQYPGYTF. In DNA, the CDR3 is TGTGCCAGTAGTATCCCCGGACAGTATCCGGGCTACACCTTC.